This TCR beta chain originates from a study of CD8+ T cells in alopecia areata. General study findings and limits: Scalp samples also yield sequences of resident alphabeta T cells from normal skin. Clonality in lesional scalp, especially alopecia totalis/universalis, exceeded that of normal scalp.

The trim removed 6 bases at V and 6 bases at J, leaving 17 bases unmatched. The germline V gene encodes CDR1 MNHEY and CDR2 SMNVEV (reference sequence). This CDR3 is 17 amino acids long. Details on this clone: Its target is unknown.

Documented treatment: oral pan-JAK inhibitor, 5-10 mg twice daily. RNA extraction and reverse transcription yielded cDNA as sequencing template. The assay was immunoSEQ multiplex PCR, and TCRdb's table has in-frame clones only and misses some. The table lists 110,000 or so clones, around 54% of them singletons. The material sequenced was CD4+ T cells sorted from blood, taken at week 24, from a patient treated with tofacitinib. The gene calls are TRBV27 and TRBJ1-1; 9 positions agree with TRBD1. The receptor was isolated from a human donor with alopecia areata. The CDR3 loop reads CASSFGTGPRDGSEAFF. As DNA, the CDR3 is TGTGCCAGCAGCTTCGGGACAGGGCCCCGTGATGGGTCTGAAGCTTTCTTT.